This entry lists 3 T cell receptor beta chains sequenced from one sample in a study of technical replicates of blood from four donors (dated by TCRdb to 2016 to 2017). The protocol used for the library was the immunoSEQ multiplex PCR assay. TCRdb mirrors the immuneACCESS table, restricted to in-frame sequences. Some clones are absent from its copies; in checked studies, under half trace to an unresolved V gene, and the reason for the others is unknown. This sample comprises tens of thousands of clones, about 89% of them detected only once. The top ten clonotypes cover 0.27% of the sample. Material: T cells isolated from PBMCs. The source is a human donor in good health.

The gene calls are TRBV2 and TRBJ1-1, with TRBD1 as a possible D gene (5 bases). Per germline, CDR1 SNHLY and CDR2 FYNNEI. V was trimmed by 8 bases and J by 5 bases, leaving 18 bases between them. The CDR3 runs to 14 residues. CDR3 in amino acids: CASPPVRGVTEAFF. The CDR3 region has the DNA TGTGCCAGCCCTCCCGTTCGGGGGGTAACTGAAGCTTTCTTT.

This clone occurred once. J is TRBJ2-7 and V is TRBV6-6; tentatively, D is TRBD1 (6 bases). This CDR3 spans 15 amino acids. The germline V gene has CDR1 MNHNY and CDR2 SVGAGI (reference sequence). Trimming removed 0 bases from V and 0 bases from J, with 9 bases in between. This CDR3 is CASSYSTGFSYEQYF. The CDR3 DNA sequence: TGTGCCAGCAGTTACTCGACAGGTTTCTCCTACGAGCAGTACTTC.

The chain recombines TRBV5-1 with TRBJ2-3; TRBD2 matches 15 bases. The germline V gene encodes CDR1 SGHRS and CDR2 YFSETQ. The CDR3 has 18 residues. J lost 0 bases, V lost 0 bases, and 2 bases had no gene match. The CDR3 DNA reads as TGCGCCAGCAGCTTGGGCGGACTAGCGGGAGGGAGCACAGATACGCAGTATTTT. It encodes CASSLGGLAGGSTDTQYF.